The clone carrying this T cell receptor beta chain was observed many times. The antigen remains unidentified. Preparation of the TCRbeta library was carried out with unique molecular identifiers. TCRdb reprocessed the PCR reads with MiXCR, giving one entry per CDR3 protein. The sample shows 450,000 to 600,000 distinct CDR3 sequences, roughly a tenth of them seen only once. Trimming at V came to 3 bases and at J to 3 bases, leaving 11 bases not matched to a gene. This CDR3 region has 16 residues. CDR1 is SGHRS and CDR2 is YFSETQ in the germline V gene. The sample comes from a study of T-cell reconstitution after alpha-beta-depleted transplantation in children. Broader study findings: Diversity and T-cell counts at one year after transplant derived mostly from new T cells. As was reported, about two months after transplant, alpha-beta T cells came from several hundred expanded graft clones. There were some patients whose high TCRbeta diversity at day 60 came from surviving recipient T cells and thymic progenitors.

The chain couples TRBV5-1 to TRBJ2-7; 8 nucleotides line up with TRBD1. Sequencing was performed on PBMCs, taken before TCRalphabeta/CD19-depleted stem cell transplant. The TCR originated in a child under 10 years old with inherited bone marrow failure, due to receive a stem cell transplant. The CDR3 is CASSSLGQGGGYEQYF. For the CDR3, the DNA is TGCGCCAGCAGCTCCCTTGGACAGGGTGGTGGCTACGAGCAGTACTTC.